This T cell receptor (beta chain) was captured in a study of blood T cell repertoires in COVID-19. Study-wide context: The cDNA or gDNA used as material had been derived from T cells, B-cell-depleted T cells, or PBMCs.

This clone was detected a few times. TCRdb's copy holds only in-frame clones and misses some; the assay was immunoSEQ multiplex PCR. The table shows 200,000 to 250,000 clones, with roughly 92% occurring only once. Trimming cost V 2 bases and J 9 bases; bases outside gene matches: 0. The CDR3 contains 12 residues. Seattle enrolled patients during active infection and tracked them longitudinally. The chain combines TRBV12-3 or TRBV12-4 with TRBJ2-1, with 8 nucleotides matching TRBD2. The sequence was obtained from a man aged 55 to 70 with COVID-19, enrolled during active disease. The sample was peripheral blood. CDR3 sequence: CASSLTSGEQFF. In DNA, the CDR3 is TGTGCCAGCAGTTTAACTAGCGGTGAGCAGTTCTTC.